This TCR beta chain came from a study of cytomegalovirus exposure and HLA in healthy donors (dated by TCRdb to 2016 to 2017). A note on the overall study: An earlier analysis of roughly 570 of the donors reported approximately 300 Gb of sequence data and 95 million to 140 million unique TCR beta sequences obtained from approximately 180 million T cells. All discovery cohort repertoires had been generated using a single sequencing platform. Because of strong linkage in the cohort, roughly five DR-DQ haplotypes were treated as single units for association and clustering. In a later analysis, previously published TCR beta repertoires from hundreds of donors were re-analyzed and high-resolution HLA genotyping was added so that TCR occurrence patterns could be studied. Rather than using new phenotypic data, the later analysis identified candidate immune exposures from TCR beta sequences and from how often those sequences occurred across donors. An earlier analysis of some 500 of the donors applied high-throughput TCR beta sequencing to assess whether each TCR beta V gene segment acted as functional or pseudogenic. Among a few hundred genotyped donors of the cohort, an average of approximately 240,000 unique TCR beta nucleotide sequences were sequenced per donor, roughly a sixth of them non-productive. The study combined high-throughput TCR immunosequencing, statistical association of individual TCRs with disease status, and machine learning to predict cytomegalovirus infection status. Of the 350 to 400 genotyped donors, approximately 83% fell in the genetic ancestry cluster associated with self-reported Caucasian donors. The study profiled the T cell repertoires of under 850 subjects by immunosequencing and related them to cytomegalovirus serostatus. Donor age, sex, ethnicity and CMV serostatus were compiled together with the repertoire data. Genome-wide SNP genotypes for about 60% of the 666 donors were used in a later genetic analysis, which treated that subset as a discovery cohort. About 310 gigabases of sequencing data and tens of millions of unique TCR sequences were included in an early release covering roughly 600 HLA-typed donors. In addition to the first cohort of several hundred subjects, a separate validation cohort of around 110 different subjects was used. The study aimed to test whether signatures of past pathogen exposure could be identified by cataloging public T cell receptors. HLA typing included class I and class II loci at four-digit resolution. The number of donors typed differed by locus, with roughly 629-640 for A, B, C, DRB1 and DQB1, 522 for DQA1, 606 for DPA1, and under 490 for DPB1. Beyond this particular receptor, the publication reports: Assigning TCR associations to individual alleles was difficult when HLA alleles, especially DR and DQ, strongly co-occurred. A later analysis reported that several top co-occurrence clusters appeared linked to parvovirus B19, influenza, CMV and Epstein-Barr virus. In this cohort, only TCR beta chains were sequenced, and detectable features were limited by the absence of alpha or paired-chain data. Most TCR sequences were seen in very few donors, while some public TCRs were found in many individuals. In a later analysis, the rate of TCR association differed among HLA loci, with DRB1 alleles having the most associated TCRs and HLA-C alleles having the fewest. In a later genetic analysis, fewer N-insertions in productive TCRs were reported among donors in an Asian-associated ancestry cluster than the roughly 710-donor mean. Roughly uniform sequencing depth across donors was assumed in presence/absence analyses, although this assumption may not hold. According to a later analysis, most CMV-associated TCR beta chains appeared to be HLA-restricted, and the HLA associations seemed to be driven largely by CMV exposure. In an earlier analysis of about 540 of the donors, most TCR beta V segments were observed in productive rearrangements about 90% or about 30% of the time, broadly matching IMGT annotations. A cluster of highly shared sequence variants was judged likely to be a technical artifact of the sequencing pipeline. CMV serostatus was the only immune exposure information available for the cohort. Three of the identified cytomegalovirus-associated TCR beta chains were confirmed in vitro to be specific for cytomegalovirus antigens. A total of fewer than 200 TCR beta chains were listed by the study as associated with cytomegalovirus. Because the 87-base-pair reads could not distinguish some IMGT-functional V segments, including TRBV6-2 and TRBV6-3, those segments were excluded. Because HLA typing was unavailable for some donors at each locus, only the typed subset was used in association tests. Over 15 rarely observed V segments, including chromosome 9 orphons, were excluded from the earlier analysis of approximately 600 of the donors because counts were too low. A further reported finding was that TCR beta sequences accurately predicted the HLA-A and HLA-B alleles for most subjects in the first cohort. In a later analysis, HLA-associated TCR beta chains showed more clonal expansion and lower generation probabilities than non-associated chains that were equally common. Correlated functional status among segregating V segments might reflect linkage disequilibrium, but an unknown experimental factor could not be ruled out. The classifier was reported to diagnose cytomegalovirus status with high specificity and sensitivity in both the original and validation cohorts. A later genetic analysis associated a missense DCLRE1C variant with V-gene and J-gene trimming of TCR beta chains, and an independent cohort replicated the association. It was suggested by the authors that the approach could potentially be generalized to other disease states and immunological phenotypes. In a later analysis, around 17,000 TCR beta sequences were associated with specific HLA alleles at a false discovery rate of 0.05.

With respect to this clone: The antigen this receptor binds is unknown. The sample holds no much larger clone one base away, and base qualities are not on file.

From a lookup of the germline V gene, CDR1 and CDR2 are SNHLY and FYNNEI. Trimming removed 2 bases from V and 15 bases from J, leaving 13 bases between the germline ends. The cysteine opens and the phenylalanine closes a CDR3 of 12 amino acids. Of all the DNA, just the CDR3 is kept, 36 bases in frame from base 1. In total, 500 to 700 healthy bone marrow donors made up the cohort. At the time of sampling, all cohort members were nominally healthy, though unrecorded immune exposures were likely present. The donor tested CMV seropositive, placing the donor among the 290 or so seropositive members of the cohort. A peripheral blood sample was provided by each donor, and peripheral blood mononuclear cells were used for TCR beta sequencing. The Qiagen DNeasy Blood Extraction Kit was used to extract genomic DNA from the blood cell samples. Library preparation was by the immunoSEQ multiplex PCR assay. For the multiplex PCR, a mixture combining 60 forward primers for TCR Vbeta segments and 13 reverse primers for TCR Jbeta segments was used. Amplification of the CDR3 region of rearranged TCR beta genes was performed with a multiplex PCR assay on genomic DNA. The Illumina HiSeq System was used to sequence the amplified TCR beta libraries as 87-base-pair reads. The study's own analysis went as follows. Across the 670 or so repertoires, a later analysis counted some 80 million unique TCR beta chains, 9.5 million to 12 million of which were shared by at least two donors. Raw reads were error-corrected and collapsed into unique sequences by a nearest-neighbor algorithm in which closely related sequences were merged to remove PCR and sequencing errors. V, D and J gene segments were assigned by aligning CDR3 sequences to IMGT reference sequences. For a sequence to be retained, a match of at least six nucleotides was required to both a V gene segment and a J gene segment. Rearrangements were classified as productive when the CDR3 lacked stop codons and remained in frame with V and J, and all other rearrangements were classified as non-productive. CDR3 was defined by IMGT convention, running from the second conserved V-encoded cysteine to the conserved J-encoded phenylalanine. The earlier analysis of 587 of the donors excluded sequences that lacked an unambiguous match to a single V gene segment. An earlier analysis of 587 of the donors classified V segments as functional when productive rearrangements were above 56.7% and as segregating when the standard deviation between donors was above 5%. A statistical classification framework was built to diagnose cytomegalovirus status from the catalog of TCR beta chain sequences. V and J gene assignment, in a later analysis, came from comparing TCR nucleotide sequences with IMGT/GENE-DB human TR gene sequences. In a later analysis, CDR3 sequences and most-parsimonious VDJ recombination scenarios were assigned using the TCRdist pipeline. In a later analysis, each TCR beta chain was defined by its CDR3 amino acid sequence together with its V-gene family, and reads without a unique V-gene family were excluded. As a way to deal with suspected cross-contamination and a sequencing artifact, a later analysis dropped 450 to 700 nucleotide sequences that were highly shared and had low generation probability. A later analysis calculated a clonal expansion index for each public chain from normalized within-repertoire ranks of inferred template counts. Generation probabilities in a later analysis came from a VDJ recombination model fitted to out-of-frame rearrangements, and those results were checked against IGoR. In a later analysis, TCR-TCR, TCR-HLA and TCR-CMV co-occurrence was scored with hypergeometric tests, and a repertoire-size bias correction was applied to TCR pairs. A later analysis estimated false discovery rates by permuting HLA or CMV assignments 20 times. In a later analysis, co-occurring TCRs were grouped using DBSCAN, and TCRdist sequence similarity was added for clustering within HLA-allele-positive subsets. For co-occurrence clustering, repertoires with fewer than 30,000 or more than 120,000 public chains were excluded, along with five repertoires with anomalous nucleotide sharing. TCRdb took over this immuneACCESS table, retaining in-frame rearrangements with V and J assigned. Such tables are incomplete; in checked studies, under half of the missing clones stem from an unresolved V gene, and the remainder is unexplained. V and J calls and clone size are those listed in that table; D and trimming were worked out from the DNA. This sample has nearly 300,000 clones in its table, and 75% to 90% of those were observed once. The ten most abundant clones make up around 3.7% of the sample.

The clonotype originates from a man aged 40-50 years in good health and CMV-seropositive. The chain links TRBV2 with TRBJ1-4; TRBD1 is perhaps the D gene, given 5 matching bases. The sequencing input was PBMCs. CDR3 reads: CASSELWAGVFF. The sequenced DNA is TGTGCCAGCAGTGAACTGTGGGCGGGGGTGTTTTTT.